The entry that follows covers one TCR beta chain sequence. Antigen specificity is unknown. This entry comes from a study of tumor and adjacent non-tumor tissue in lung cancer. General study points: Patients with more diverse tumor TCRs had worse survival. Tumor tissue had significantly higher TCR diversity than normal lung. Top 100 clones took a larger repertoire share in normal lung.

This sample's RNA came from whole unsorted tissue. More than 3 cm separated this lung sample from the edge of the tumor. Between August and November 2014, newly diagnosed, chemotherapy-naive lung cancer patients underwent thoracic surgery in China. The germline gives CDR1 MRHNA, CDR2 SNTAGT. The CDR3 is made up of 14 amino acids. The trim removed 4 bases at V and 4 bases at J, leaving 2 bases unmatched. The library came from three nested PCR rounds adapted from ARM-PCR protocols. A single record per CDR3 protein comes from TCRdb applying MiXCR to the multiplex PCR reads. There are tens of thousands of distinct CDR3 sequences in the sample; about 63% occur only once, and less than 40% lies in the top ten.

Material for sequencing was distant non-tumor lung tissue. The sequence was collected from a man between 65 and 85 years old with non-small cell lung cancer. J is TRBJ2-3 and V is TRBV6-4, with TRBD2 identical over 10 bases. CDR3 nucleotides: TGTGCCAGCAGTGGCAGCGGGGGGGCAGATACGCAGTATTTT. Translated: CASSGSGGADTQYF.